This T cell receptor beta chain stems from a study of technical replicates of blood from a handful of donors. The repertoire was sequenced with immunoSEQ multiplex PCR; TCRdb's copy has only in-frame clones and lacks some. The top ten clones hold about 0.27% of a sample with about 83,000 clones, 92% of them seen once. The sample taken for sequencing was T cells isolated from PBMCs. This sequence originates from a human donor in good health.

CDR3 sequence reads: CASSSFSRGGQPQHF. In DNA, the CDR3 is TGTGCCAGCAGCTCGTTCTCCAGGGGCGGCCAGCCCCAGCATTTT. The chain is built from TRBV7-8 and TRBJ1-5; perhaps TRBD1 as D (6 bases). The CDR3 is 15 amino acids. From germline, CDR1 is SGHVS and CDR2 FQNEAQ. Trimming stripped 4 bases from V and 7 bases from J, with 17 bases between.